A selection of T cell receptor beta chains follows, all from one sample in a study of human T cells and chemical hapten exposure. Each CDR3 protein is one row after TCRdb ran MiXCR on the RACE reads. Altogether 150,000 to 200,000 distinct CDR3 sequences are present, more than 12% being singletons, with the ten largest covering 1.5% to 2%. The sequences come from whole blood, collected in connection with sensitization to the hapten diphenylcyclopropenone (DPC). All receptors derive from a woman aged 30 to 39 with alopecia areata. Some clones in this sample may be carry-over from other donors' samples. CDR3s include the opening cysteine and the closing phenylalanine or tryptophan. The order of the fields is D gene, CDR3 length, clone size, V gene, J gene, CDR3 protein, CDR3 DNA. A D gene is named only where the DNA matches it firmly. Clone size is shown for a subset of rows, as once, few, many or a class of expanded clone.

>.|15|.|TRBV19|TRBJ1-4
CASSTSGEFNEKLFF
TGTGCCAGTAGTACGTCGGGGGAATTTAATGAAAAACTGTTTTTT
>TRBD2|14|.|TRBV12-3/TRBV12-4|TRBJ2-5
CASSSTGGVETQYF
TGTGCCAGCAGTTCAACGGGGGGGGTGGAGACCCAGTACTTC
>TRBD1|15|few|TRBV9|TRBJ2-1
CASSAGTGWDNEQFF
TGTGCCAGCAGCGCCGGGACAGGATGGGACAATGAGCAGTTCTTC
>.|13|.|TRBV7-6|TRBJ2-1
CASTLGGDGEQFF
TGTGCCAGCACCCTAGGGGGGGACGGTGAGCAGTTCTTC
>TRBD1|14|.|TRBV6-5|TRBJ1-6
CASSSYTGVGPLHF
TGTGCCAGCAGTTCGTACACAGGGGTGGGACCCCTCCACTTT
>TRBD1|15|few|TRBV5-1|TRBJ2-2
CASSSKQGETGELFF
TGCGCCAGCAGCTCCAAACAGGGGGAGACCGGGGAGCTGTTTTTT
>.|13|.|TRBV6-2/TRBV6-3|TRBJ1-5
CASSNDSDQPQHF
TGTGCCAGCAGTAATGACAGTGATCAGCCCCAGCATTTT
>.|12|many|TRBV12-3/TRBV12-4|TRBJ2-1
CASSLRGYEQFF
TGTGCCAGCAGTTTACGGGGGTATGAGCAGTTCTTC
>.|15|few|TRBV7-8|TRBJ2-7
CASSLGKQGFHEQYF
TGTGCCAGCAGCTTAGGTAAACAGGGTTTCCACGAGCAGTACTTC
>TRBD2|14|.|TRBV19|TRBJ2-5
CASSISGGQETQYF
TGTGCCAGTAGTATTAGCGGGGGCCAAGAGACCCAGTACTTC
>.|14|few|TRBV5-6|TRBJ2-7
CASSLWGPGYEQYF
TGTGCCAGCAGCTTGTGGGGCCCGGGTTACGAGCAGTACTTC
>TRBD2|16|few|TRBV28|TRBJ2-5
CASSPTRLAGGKTQYF
TGTGCCAGCAGTCCCACCCGACTAGCGGGGGGGAAGACCCAGTACTTC
>.|14|.|TRBV7-9|TRBJ1-1
CASSLPGPNTEAFF
TGTGCCAGCAGCTTACCGGGCCCGAACACTGAAGCTTTCTTT
>.|15|.|TRBV9|TRBJ2-5
CASSVRLTGKETQYF
TGTGCCAGCAGCGTCCGGTTGACGGGCAAAGAGACCCAGTACTTC
>TRBD1|14|.|TRBV20-1|TRBJ1-1
CSARDRRGHSEAFF
TGCAGTGCTAGAGATAGGAGGGGGCATAGTGAAGCTTTCTTT
>.|15|few|TRBV2|TRBJ2-2
CASRLGGTNTGELFF
TGTGCCAGCAGGCTGGGCGGGACGAACACCGGGGAGCTGTTTTTT
>.|14|few|TRBV5-1|TRBJ2-2
CASSAYRSTGELFF
TGCGCCAGCAGCGCCTACAGGAGCACCGGGGAGCTGTTTTTT
>.|13|few|TRBV4-2|TRBJ2-6
CASSQGSSVPAAF
TGTGCCAGCAGCCAGGGTTCTAGCGTACCGGCGGCTTTC
>.|14|.|TRBV5-4|TRBJ2-5
CASSLGLHQETQYF
TGTGCCAGCAGCCTCGGATTGCATCAAGAGACCCAGTACTTC
>.|14|few|TRBV20-1|TRBJ2-7
CSPDPTENSYEQYF
TGCAGCCCAGACCCAACGGAAAACTCCTACGAGCAGTACTTC
>.|14|few|TRBV2|TRBJ1-1
CASSVRTGGTEAFF
TGTGCCAGCAGTGTTCGGACCGGGGGCACTGAAGCTTTCTTT
>.|11|.|TRBV29-1|TRBJ1-2
CSVVGVYGYTF
TGCAGCGTTGTAGGGGTTTATGGCTACACCTTC
>.|15|few|TRBV10-3|TRBJ2-7
CAISETQRLSYEQYF
TGTGCCATCAGTGAAACCCAACGCCTCTCCTACGAGCAGTACTTC
>.|17|.|TRBV18|TRBJ2-1
CASSPFGPASSYNEQFF
TGTGCCAGCTCACCCTTCGGGCCTGCGAGCTCCTACAATGAGCAGTTCTTC
>.|14|once|TRBV29-1|TRBJ2-3
CSVRREQGPDTQYF
TGCAGCGTTAGGCGGGAGCAGGGGCCAGATACGCAGTATTTT
>.|12|.|TRBV7-2|TRBJ2-3
CASSLNPDTQYF
TGTGCCAGCAGCTTAAACCCAGATACGCAGTATTTT
>TRBD1|16|few|TRBV3-1|TRBJ2-5
CASSQEYPDRGETQYF
TGTGCCAGCAGCCAAGAATACCCAGACAGGGGGGAGACCCAGTACTTC